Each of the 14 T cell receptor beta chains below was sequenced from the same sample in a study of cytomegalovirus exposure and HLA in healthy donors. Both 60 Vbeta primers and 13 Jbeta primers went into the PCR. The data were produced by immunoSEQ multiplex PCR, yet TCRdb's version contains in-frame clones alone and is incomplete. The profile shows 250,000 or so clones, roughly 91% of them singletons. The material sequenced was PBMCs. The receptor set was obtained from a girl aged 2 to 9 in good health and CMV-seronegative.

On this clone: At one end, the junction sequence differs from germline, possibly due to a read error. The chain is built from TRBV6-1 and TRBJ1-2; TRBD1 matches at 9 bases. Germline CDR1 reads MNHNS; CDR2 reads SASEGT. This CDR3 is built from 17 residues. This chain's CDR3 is CASSELLRDRAYYGYIF. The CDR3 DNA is TGTGCCAGCAGTGAATTACTCCGGGACAGGGCTTACTATGGCTACATCTTC.

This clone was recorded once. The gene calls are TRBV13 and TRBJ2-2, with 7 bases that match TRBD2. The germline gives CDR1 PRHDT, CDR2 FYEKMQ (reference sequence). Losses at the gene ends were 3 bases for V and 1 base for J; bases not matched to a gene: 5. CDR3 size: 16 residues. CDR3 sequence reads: CASSFSPGGNTGELFF. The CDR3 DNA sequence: TGTGCCAGCAGCTTCTCTCCGGGAGGGAACACCGGGGAGCTGTTTTTT.

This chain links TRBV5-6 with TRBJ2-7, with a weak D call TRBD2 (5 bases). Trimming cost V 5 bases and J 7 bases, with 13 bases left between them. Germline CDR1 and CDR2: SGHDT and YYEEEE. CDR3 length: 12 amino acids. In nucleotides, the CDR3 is TGTGCCAGCAGTCTGGCCCCGGGGGAGCAGTACTTC. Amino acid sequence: CASSLAPGEQYF.

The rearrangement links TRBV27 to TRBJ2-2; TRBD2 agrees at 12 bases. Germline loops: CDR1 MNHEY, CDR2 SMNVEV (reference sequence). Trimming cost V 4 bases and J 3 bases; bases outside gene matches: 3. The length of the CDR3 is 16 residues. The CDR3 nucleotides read TGTGCCAGCAGTTCGACTAGCGGGAGTTACACCGGGGAGCTGTTTTTT. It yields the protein CASSSTSGSYTGELFF.

As DNA, the CDR3 is TGCAGCGGGGGGGACACTGAAGCTTTCTTT. Translating it yields CSGGDTEAFF. The J gene is TRBJ1-1, the V gene TRBV29-1, with D possibly being TRBD1 (5 bases). Trimming cost V 7 bases and J 3 bases, with 6 bases left between them. The CDR3 sequence is 10 residues long. Per germline, CDR1 SQVTM and CDR2 ANQGSEA.

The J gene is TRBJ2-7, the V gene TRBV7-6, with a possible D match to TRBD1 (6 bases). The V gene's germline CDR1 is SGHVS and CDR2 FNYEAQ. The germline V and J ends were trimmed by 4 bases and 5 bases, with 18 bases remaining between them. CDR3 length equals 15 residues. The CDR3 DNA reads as TGTGCCAGCAGCTATCTAAGGACAGTGGTCGACGAGCAGTACTTC. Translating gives CASSYLRTVVDEQYF.

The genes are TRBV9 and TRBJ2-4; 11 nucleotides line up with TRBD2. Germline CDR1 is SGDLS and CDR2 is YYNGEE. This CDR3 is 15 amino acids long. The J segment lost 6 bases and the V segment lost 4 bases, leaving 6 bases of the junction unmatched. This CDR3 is CASSRPGTSGNIQYF. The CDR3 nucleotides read TGTGCCAGCAGCAGACCCGGGACTAGCGGAAACATTCAGTACTTC.

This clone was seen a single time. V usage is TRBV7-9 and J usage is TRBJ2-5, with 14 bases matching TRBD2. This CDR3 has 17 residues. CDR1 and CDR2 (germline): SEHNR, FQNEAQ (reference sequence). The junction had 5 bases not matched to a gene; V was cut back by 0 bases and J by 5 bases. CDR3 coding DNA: TGTGCCAGCAGCTTAGCGACGACTAGCGGGGGGGCTGAGACCCAGTACTTC. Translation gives CASSLATTSGGAETQYF.

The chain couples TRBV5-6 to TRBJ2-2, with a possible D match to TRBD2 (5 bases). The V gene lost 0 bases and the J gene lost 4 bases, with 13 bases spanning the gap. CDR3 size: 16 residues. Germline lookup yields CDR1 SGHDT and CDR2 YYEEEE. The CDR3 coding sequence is TGTGCCAGCAGCTTGGGTCTAGCCCTGGGCACCGGGGAGCTGTTTTTT. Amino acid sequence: CASSLGLALGTGELFF.

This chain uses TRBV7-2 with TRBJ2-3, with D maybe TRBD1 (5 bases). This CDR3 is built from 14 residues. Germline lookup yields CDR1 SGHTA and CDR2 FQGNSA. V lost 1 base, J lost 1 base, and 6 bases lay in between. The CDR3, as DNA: TGTGCCAGCAGCTTAGAAGGGGGCACAGATACGCAGTATTTT. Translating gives CASSLEGGTDTQYF.

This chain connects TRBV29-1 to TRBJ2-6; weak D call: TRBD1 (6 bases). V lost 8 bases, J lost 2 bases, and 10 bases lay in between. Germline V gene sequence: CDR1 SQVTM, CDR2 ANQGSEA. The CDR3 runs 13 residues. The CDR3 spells CSIGTTGANVLTF. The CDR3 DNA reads TGCAGCATAGGGACAACTGGGGCCAACGTCCTGACTTTC.

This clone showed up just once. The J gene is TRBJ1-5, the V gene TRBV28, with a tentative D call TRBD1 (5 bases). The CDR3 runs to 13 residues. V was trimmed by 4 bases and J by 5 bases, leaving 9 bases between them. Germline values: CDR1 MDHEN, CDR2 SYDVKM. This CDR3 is CASSSQDDQPQHF. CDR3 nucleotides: TGTGCCAGCAGTTCACAGGACGATCAGCCCCAGCATTTT.

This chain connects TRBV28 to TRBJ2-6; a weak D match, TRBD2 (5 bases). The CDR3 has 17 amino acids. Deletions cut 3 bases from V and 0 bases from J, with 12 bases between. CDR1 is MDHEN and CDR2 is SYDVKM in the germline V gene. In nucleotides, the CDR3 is TGTGCCAGCAGTTTTGCGGGTGAGCCCTCTGGGGCCAACGTCCTGACTTTC. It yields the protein CASSFAGEPSGANVLTF.

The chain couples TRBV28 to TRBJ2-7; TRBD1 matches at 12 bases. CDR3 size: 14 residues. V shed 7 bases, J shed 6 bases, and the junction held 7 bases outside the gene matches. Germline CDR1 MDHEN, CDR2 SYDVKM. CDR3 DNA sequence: TGTGCCAGCACCGCAGGGGACAGGGGGCCCGAGCAGTACTTC. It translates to CASTAGDRGPEQYF.